These 16 T cell receptor beta chains share one sample of origin, sequenced in a study of CD8+ T cells in alopecia areata. As the sequencing template, cDNA was produced by extracting RNA and reverse transcribing it. This table comes from immunoSEQ multiplex PCR, and its TCRdb copy is limited to in-frame clones, with some not included. Of about 200,000 clones detected, roughly 50% appear once; the ten largest clones hold over 4%. The material sequenced was CD8+ T cells sorted from blood. The source is a human donor in good health.

This clone has more than one count but fewer than ten. V gene TRBV30 combines with J gene TRBJ2-1; D tentatively fits TRBD1 or TRBD2 (5 bases each). The CDR3 loop spans 14 amino acids. CDR1 and CDR2 from the germline V gene are GTSNPN and SVGIG (reference sequence). Trimming left V 5 bases short and J 0 bases short, with 11 bases between. The CDR3 loop is CAWEPGSSYNEQFF. The DNA of the CDR3 is TGTGCCTGGGAGCCAGGGAGCTCCTACAATGAGCAGTTCTTC.

The chain recombines TRBV6-5 with TRBJ2-2, with no clear D. Germline CDR1 is MNHEY and CDR2 is SVGAGI. Deletions cut 2 bases from V and 6 bases from J, with 7 bases between. The CDR3 is made up of 13 amino acids. CDR3 protein: CASSYLESGELFF. The CDR3 nucleotides read TGTGCCAGCAGTTACCTAGAGTCCGGGGAGCTGTTTTTT.

This clone was detected only a few times. The genes are TRBV7-9 and TRBJ1-1; D is undetermined. V lost 1 base, J lost 0 bases, and 9 bases lay in between. The V gene's germline CDR1 is SEHNR and CDR2 FQNEAQ (reference sequence). The CDR3 is 15 amino acids. This CDR3 is CASSLERWLNTEAFF. The CDR3 DNA sequence: TGTGCCAGCAGCTTAGAACGATGGTTGAACACTGAAGCTTTCTTT.

This clone came up a few times. The chain uses TRBV14 and TRBJ2-7; TRBD1 might be the D (6 bases). Per germline, CDR1 SGHDN and CDR2 FVKESK. Trimming removed 0 bases from V and 6 bases from J, with 12 bases in between. The CDR3 consists of 14 residues. The CDR3 is CASSQDRGMGEQYF. The DNA of the CDR3 is TGTGCCAGCAGCCAAGACAGGGGAATGGGCGAGCAGTACTTC.

This clone was recorded only once. This rearrangement joins TRBV4-1 to TRBJ2-2; no reliable D call. Trimming pared 1 base from V and 0 bases from J, leaving 6 bases between. CDR1 and CDR2 from the germline V gene are MGHRA and YSYEKL. The length of the CDR3 is 15 residues. For the CDR3, the DNA is TGCGCCAGCAGCCAAGCCGGCGCGAACACCGGGGAGCTGTTTTTT. Translating gives CASSQAGANTGELFF.

This clone has just a few counts. This chain connects TRBV10-1 to TRBJ1-5; D uncertain. CDR1 and CDR2 (germline): WNHNN, SYGVQD (reference sequence). The CDR3 has 13 amino acids. V lost 2 bases and J 7 bases, leaving 9 bases between the germline ends. CDR3 region: CASSEAPRQPQHF. Here the CDR3 DNA reads TGCGCCAGCAGTGAGGCTCCAAGACAGCCCCAGCATTTT.

The chain combines TRBV2 with TRBJ2-1; D ambiguous. The CDR3 length is 16 residues. The V gene lost 0 bases and the J gene lost 2 bases, with 11 bases spanning the gap. Germline loops: CDR1 SNHLY, CDR2 FYNNEI. As DNA, the CDR3 is TGTGCCAGCAGTGAAGCCATGAGGAGAGCCTACAATGAGCAGTTCTTC. Translating it yields CASSEAMRRAYNEQFF. The full variable domain, in which reference TRBV2 and TRBJ2-1 provide the parts outside the CDR3, is EPEVTQTPSHQVTQMGQEVILRCVPISNHLYFYWYRQILGQKVEFLVSFYNNEISEKSEIFDDQFSVERPDGSNFTLKIRSTKLEDSAMYFCASSEAMRRAYNEQFFGPGTRLTVL.

V usage is TRBV5-1 and J usage is TRBJ1-1; D call uncertain. Germline CDR1 is SGHRS and CDR2 is YFSETQ. Trimming took off 0 bases at V and 7 bases at J, with 7 bases between the two ends. The CDR3 is 12 amino acids. CDR3 loop: CASSLGGFEAFF. The CDR3, as DNA: TGCGCCAGCAGCTTGGGGGGATTTGAAGCTTTCTTT.

The rearrangement uses TRBV29-1 and TRBJ2-1; D possibly uses TRBD1 or TRBD2 (5 bases each). Looked up from germline, CDR1 is SQVTM and CDR2 is ANQGSEA. Deletions cut 4 bases from V and 6 bases from J, with 22 bases between. The CDR3 spans 16 residues. Written as DNA, the CDR3 is TGCAGCGTTGTTCCAGGACGGGGCGCTAGGTTCAATGAGCAGTTCTTC. Translating it yields CSVVPGRGARFNEQFF.

This clone was picked up a small number of times. The CDR3 bases are TGCAGCGTAGCCGGACAGGGTGCGAACACTGAAGCTTTCTTT. It is translated as CSVAGQGANTEAFF. This rearrangement joins TRBV29-1 to TRBJ1-1; 8 bases map to TRBD1. The CDR3 loop spans 14 amino acids. The germline CDR1 and CDR2 sequences are SQVTM and ANQGSEA. The trim removed 6 bases at V and 1 base at J, leaving 7 bases unmatched.

The V gene is TRBV29-1, the J gene TRBJ2-3, with 10 bases identical to TRBD1. This CDR3 comprises 15 residues. With 6 bases clipped from V and 1 base from J, the junction kept 7 bases outside the gene matches. CDR1 is SQVTM and CDR2 is ANQGSEA in the germline V gene. CDR3 sequence (DNA): TGCAGCGTCGGACCCGGGACAGGGGGCACAGATACGCAGTATTTT. Translation: CSVGPGTGGTDTQYF.

This chain connects TRBV4-2 to TRBJ2-2; 9 bases align to TRBD1. This CDR3 has 17 amino acids. Germline assignment: CDR1 LGHNA and CDR2 YNFKEQ. V shed 1 base and J 4 bases; nucleotides not matched to a gene: 7. The CDR3 region is CASSQVPGTGSTGELFF. CDR3 in DNA: TGTGCCAGCAGCCAAGTCCCCGGGACAGGGAGCACCGGGGAGCTGTTTTTT.

This sequence joins TRBV7-3 and TRBJ2-1, with 9 nucleotides matching TRBD2. The CDR3 runs 17 residues. Germline V lookup: CDR1 SGHTA, CDR2 FQGTGA. Germline trimming cut 5 bases from V and 4 bases from J; bases unmatched to any gene: 12. This chain's CDR3 is CASSPMPPSGEYNEQFF. CDR3 nucleotide sequence: TGTGCCAGCAGCCCGATGCCCCCTAGCGGGGAATACAATGAGCAGTTCTTC.

This chain links TRBV27 with TRBJ2-3; 8 positions agree with TRBD1. J lost 5 bases, V lost 5 bases, and 6 bases had no gene match. CDR3 length: 14 residues. CDR1 is MNHEY and CDR2 is SMNVEV in the germline V gene (reference sequence). This CDR3 reads CASSTGQGVDTQYF. For the CDR3, the DNA is TGTGCCAGCAGTACCGGACAGGGAGTAGATACGCAGTATTTT.

The chain is built from TRBV29-1 and TRBJ2-4, with TRBD1 identical over 7 bases. Germline V gene sequence: CDR1 SQVTM, CDR2 ANQGSEA. V shed 3 bases and J 9 bases; nucleotides not matched to a gene: 17. CDR3 length: 16 residues. The CDR3 protein is CSVEETGIIAKGIQYF. The DNA of the CDR3 is TGCAGCGTTGAGGAGACAGGGATCATAGCCAAGGGCATTCAGTACTTC.

In DNA form, the CDR3 reads TGTGCCAGCAGTTCCAGCGGGGGGGCCGAAAATGAGCAGTTCTTC. Its translation is CASSSSGGAENEQFF. The chain employs TRBV27 and TRBJ2-1; 10 nucleotides match TRBD2. Trimming removed 4 bases from V and 7 bases from J; junction bases left unmatched: 7. The V gene's germline CDR1 is MNHEY and CDR2 SMNVEV (reference sequence). CDR3 length equals 15 residues.